This TCR beta chain was captured in a study of cytomegalovirus exposure and HLA in healthy donors. Study-wide context: The 100 to 150 validation repertoires, a later analysis reported, used the same platform as the approximately 670 repertoires from the first cohort.

TCRdb's table, derived via immunoSEQ multiplex PCR, lists solely in-frame clones and lacks some. This sample yields 220,000 or so clones, of which over 65% are seen a single time; around 5.5% belongs to the top ten. CDR3 length: 14 residues. Germline CDR1 SGHRS, CDR2 YFSETQ. V dropped 3 bases and J dropped 1 base, with 11 bases sitting between them. The sequencing sample was made of PBMCs. The rearrangement links TRBV5-1 to TRBJ2-7, with D possibly matching TRBD1 (6 bases). The TCR sequence derives from a woman between 18 and 29 years old in good health and CMV-seronegative. The CDR3 loop reads CASSSTGRSYEQYF. Written as DNA, the CDR3 is TGCGCCAGCAGCTCTACAGGGCGGTCCTACGAGCAGTACTTC. Complete variable domain (other parts from reference TRBV5-1 and TRBJ2-7): KAGVTQTPRYLIKTRGQQVTLSCSPISGHRSVSWYQQTPGQGLQFLFEYFSETQRNKGNFPGRFSGRQFSNSRSEMNVSTLELGDSALYLCASSSTGRSYEQYFGPGTRLTVT.